The sequence of this T cell receptor beta chain was determined in a study of regulatory T cells in long-lasting Graves disease. Building the TCR beta libraries relied on iRepertoire HTBI primers, and CDR3 regions underwent Arm-PCR. Original processing notes: The samples included approximately 60 TRBV and some 14 TRBJ segments. One entry per CDR3 protein results from TCRdb running MiXCR on the multiplex PCR reads. TCRdb, not the authors, supplied the V and J calls. The sample lists roughly 500,000 distinct CDR3 sequences; about a fifth were seen once. V lost 7 bases, J lost 6 bases, and 12 bases stayed unmatched. The CDR3 is 15 residues long. Germline V gene lookup returns CDR1 MDHEN and CDR2 SYDVKM. The time point was: persistent/refractory GD, antithyroid drugs over 5 years with positive TRAb. From PBMCs, RNA was extracted and then used to make the TCR library. This clonotype was seen at least ten times. Its target is unknown.

General study findings and limits: Persistent Graves' cases showed lower TCR diversity than newly diagnosed cases.

The chain uses TRBV28 and TRBJ1-5; 7 nucleotides align to TRBD1. The sample in question was peripheral blood mononuclear cells (PBMCs), obtained when the disease was refractory, from a patient treated with antithyroid drugs. The receptor's source is a female donor with Graves disease. CDR3 coding DNA: TGTGCCAGCACCGAGAGAGGGGGCTTCGGTCAGCCCCAGCATTTT. It specifies CASTERGGFGQPQHF.